The 26 T cell receptor beta chains in this list originate from one sample, sequenced in a study of neurological immune-mediated disorders. Each CDR3 protein gets one entry after TCRdb re-called the 5' RACE reads with MiXCR. Of 55,000 to 75,000 distinct CDR3 sequences in the sample, 2% to 2.5% were seen once. Source material: PBMCs. Receptors were obtained from a man aged 50 to 60 with multiple sclerosis.

As regards this clonotype: At one boundary the junction diverges from the germline segment, which might be a read error. J is TRBJ1-6 and V is TRBV15; TRBD1 is a possible D gene (6 bases). In germline, CDR1 is LNHNV, CDR2 YYDKDF (reference sequence). The CDR3 is 14 residues long. The CDR3 region has the DNA TGTGCCACCAGCCAGCCAGGGGATAATTCACCCCTACACTTT. As protein: CATSQPGDNSPLHF.

This clonotype was observed many times. The chain joins TRBV2 to TRBJ2-7; D possibly corresponds to TRBD2 (6 bases). Germline V CDR1 and CDR2: SNHLY, FYNNEI. The CDR3 consists of 15 residues. V lost 3 bases to trimming and J lost 6 bases, with 18 bases between them. The CDR3 DNA is TGTGCCAGCAGTGATATGGGCGGGGTCCGCGGCGAGCAGTACTTC. Protein sequence: CASSDMGGVRGEQYF. Based on the CDR3 plus reference TRBV2 and TRBJ2-7, the full variable domain is EPEVTQTPSHQVTQMGQEVILRCVPISNHLYFYWYRQILGQKVEFLVSFYNNEISEKSEIFDDQFSVERPDGSNFTLKIRSTKLEDSAMYFCASSDMGGVRGEQYFGPGTRLTVT.

This clonotype was picked up many times. The rearrangement joins TRBV20-1 to TRBJ2-7; a possible D gene is TRBD1 (6 bases). Germline lookup yields CDR1 DFQATT and CDR2 SNEGSKA (reference sequence). The CDR3 runs 13 residues. V was clipped by 1 base and J by 4 bases, with 11 bases between them. CDR3 sequence reads: CSARGDTLYEQYF. The CDR3 DNA is TGCAGTGCTAGAGGGGACACCTTATACGAGCAGTACTTC.

This clonotype appeared many times. The chain joins TRBV6-5 to TRBJ2-1; tentative D call: TRBD2 (6 bases). There are 12 residues in the CDR3. Germline lookup yields CDR1 MNHEY and CDR2 SVGAGI. With 5 bases removed from V and 6 bases from J, the gap between germline ends came to 8 bases. CDR3 protein: CASSGTSNEQFF. Written as DNA, the CDR3 is TGTGCCAGCAGTGGGACTTCCAATGAGCAGTTCTTC.

In its sample, this clonotype was seen many times. The chain combines TRBV28 with TRBJ2-1; D ambiguous. The CDR3 has 14 amino acids. Between the trimmed V and J ends, which lost 3 bases and 4 bases, there was a span of 10 bases. Germline CDR1 and CDR2: MDHEN and SYDVKM. For the CDR3, the DNA is TGTGCCAGCAGTTTTGAAAGGGTTTACAATGAGCAGTTCTTC. It encodes CASSFERVYNEQFF.

This clonotype showed up many times. The chain combines TRBV5-1 with TRBJ2-2; tentative D call: TRBD1 (5 bases). There are 14 residues in the CDR3. CDR1 and CDR2 (germline): SGHRS, YFSETQ. V gave up 0 bases and J gave up 7 bases, with 10 bases separating them. The CDR3, as DNA: TGCGCCAGCAGCTTGGGCACGCAGGGCGGGGAGCTGTTTTTT. Translating gives CASSLGTQGGELFF.

This clonotype was observed at least ten times. The V and J genes are TRBV12-3 or TRBV12-4 and TRBJ2-3; D tentatively fits TRBD1 or TRBD2 (5 bases each). The CDR3 runs to 13 residues. V lost 8 bases and J 3 bases, leaving 12 bases between the germline ends. Here the CDR3 reads CASGMGETDTQYF. CDR3 DNA: TGTGCCAGCGGTATGGGGGAGACAGATACGCAGTATTTT.

In this sample, this clonotype turned up many times. This rearrangement joins TRBV6-2 or TRBV6-3 to TRBJ2-3, with D perhaps TRBD1 or TRBD2 (6 bases each). This CDR3 is built from 14 residues. Trimming took off 11 bases at V and 2 bases at J, with 17 bases between the two ends. Germline values: CDR1 MNHEY, CDR2 SVGEGT. The CDR3 sequence: CAGSSGASTDTQYF. In nucleotides, the CDR3 is TGTGCCGGCTCTTCGGGGGCTTCCACAGATACGCAGTATTTT.

At least ten counts were recorded for this clonotype. V and J are TRBV10-1 and TRBJ2-1, with TRBD2 matching 10 bases. This CDR3 region has 15 residues. V was pared by 6 bases and J by 4 bases, with 6 bases of the junction left unmatched. CDR1 and CDR2 from the germline V gene are WNHNN and SYGVQD (reference sequence). The CDR3 here is CASRTSGGAYNEQFF. In nucleotides, the CDR3 is TGCGCCAGCAGGACGAGCGGGGGGGCGTACAATGAGCAGTTCTTC.

As concerns this clonotype: Because the CDR3 is missing its conserved closing phenylalanine or tryptophan, this is likely a read error. The rearrangement uses TRBV2 and TRBJ1-6; TRBD1 agrees at 7 bases. Germline CDR1 SNHLY, CDR2 FYNNEI. This CDR3 comprises 15 residues. Unmatched junction bases numbered 7, after V lost 4 bases and J lost 7 bases. For the CDR3, the DNA is TGTGCCAGCAGTGGGCAGGGGACAGTGAATTCACCCCTCCACAAT. This codes for CASSGQGTVNSPLHN.

The sample holds many counts of this clonotype. The rearrangement links TRBV7-2 to TRBJ2-1; 7 bases agree with TRBD2. Germline CDR1 and CDR2: SGHTA and FQGNSA. The CDR3 loop spans 13 amino acids. The V segment lost 8 bases and the J segment 3 bases; nucleotides outside the gene matches: 4. CDR3 coding DNA: TGTGCCAGCGTAAGCGGGGTCTACAATGAGCAGTTCTTC. Its protein product is CASVSGVYNEQFF.

In this sample, this clonotype turned up many times. The CDR3 nucleotides are TGTGCCAGCAGCTTAGACCCGGGGGCCTACAATGAGCAGTTCTTC. Translating gives CASSLDPGAYNEQFF. The chain has TRBV7-2 and TRBJ2-1, with D tentatively TRBD2 (6 bases). The V gene's germline CDR1 is SGHTA and CDR2 FQGNSA. V lost 1 base and J 2 bases, leaving 9 bases between the germline ends. The CDR3 contains 15 residues.

This clonotype was found many times. V gene TRBV20-1 combines with J gene TRBJ1-2, with 9 nucleotides matching TRBD1. The CDR3 covers 12 residues. Germline V gene sequence: CDR1 DFQATT, CDR2 SNEGSKA (reference sequence). The V gene end was trimmed by 5 bases and the J gene end by 5 bases; junction bases not matched to a gene: 3. The CDR3 sequence: CSAPDRGYGYTF. The DNA of the CDR3 is TGCAGTGCTCCCGACAGGGGGTATGGCTACACCTTC.

This clonotype was observed many times. The V call is TRBV7-2, the J call TRBJ1-4, with D tentatively TRBD1 (5 bases). The CDR3 is 14 amino acids. Germline CDR1 is SGHTA and CDR2 is FQGNSA. V was cut by 5 bases and J by 3 bases, with 10 bases left in between. The CDR3 DNA reads TGTGCCAGCAGCCCCGGGGGGTCTAATGAAAAACTGTTTTTT. This encodes CASSPGGSNEKLFF.

In its sample, this clonotype was seen many times. V and J are TRBV2 and TRBJ1-1, with 7 positions matching TRBD1. Germline trimming cut 1 base from V and 5 bases from J; bases unmatched to any gene: 7. Germline V gene sequence: CDR1 SNHLY, CDR2 FYNNEI. The CDR3 is made up of 15 amino acids. CDR3 bases: TGTGCCAGCAGTGAAGGTAGAAGGGGGCGGACTGAAGCTTTCTTT. This codes for CASSEGRRGRTEAFF. Full variable domain (rest looked up from reference TRBV2 and TRBJ1-1): EPEVTQTPSHQVTQMGQEVILRCVPISNHLYFYWYRQILGQKVEFLVSFYNNEISEKSEIFDDQFSVERPDGSNFTLKIRSTKLEDSAMYFCASSEGRRGRTEAFFGQGTRLTVV.

This clonotype was seen many times. The V call is TRBV10-2, the J call TRBJ2-7; D is ambiguous. The CDR3 spans 13 residues. The V end lost 4 bases, the J end lost 0 bases, and 7 bases lay between the germline ends. The germline gives CDR1 WSHSY, CDR2 SAAADI. CDR3 sequence (DNA): TGCGCCAGCAGTGGGACGGCCTCCTACGAGCAGTACTTC. Translation gives CASSGTASYEQYF.

This clonotype was seen at least ten times. The chain has TRBV20-1 and TRBJ1-4, with D perhaps TRBD1 (5 bases). This CDR3 region has 13 residues. The germline V gene encodes CDR1 DFQATT and CDR2 SNEGSKA (reference sequence). Trimming left V 4 bases short and J 8 bases short, with 14 bases between. For the CDR3, the DNA is TGCAGTGCTAACTCAGGGAGGGAGGAAAAACTGTTTTTT. Residues: CSANSGREEKLFF.

A note on this clonotype: A read error may explain this, as a much larger clone is one base away. V is TRBV10-3 and J is TRBJ2-6, with 8 bases that match TRBD1. CDR1 is ENHRY, CDR2 SYGVKD, per germline. CDR3 length: 16 amino acids. The CDR3 protein is CATTGGGVSVANVLTF. CDR3 nucleotide sequence: TGTGCCACCACAGGGGGAGGCGTCTCTGTGGCCAACGTCCTGACTTTC.

This clonotype was counted at least ten times. CDR3 protein: CSATLAGAPTQYF. For the CDR3, the DNA is TGCAGTGCAACTCTAGCGGGGGCTCCTACGCAGTATTTT. This rearrangement joins TRBV20-1 to TRBJ2-3; 10 nucleotides align to TRBD2. Trimming removed 6 bases from V and 8 bases from J; junction bases left unmatched: 8. From germline, CDR1 is DFQATT and CDR2 SNEGSKA (reference sequence). The length of the CDR3 is 13 residues.

This clonotype was counted ten times or more. This chain connects TRBV6-2 or TRBV6-3 to TRBJ2-2; no definite D call. The V gene lost 7 bases and the J gene lost 1 base, with 4 bases spanning the gap. This CDR3 contains 12 residues. Germline V lookup: CDR1 MNHEY, CDR2 SVGEGT. The CDR3 spells CASTWNTGELFF. The CDR3 bases are TGTGCCAGCACTTGGAACACCGGGGAGCTGTTTTTT.

Many counts were recorded for this clonotype. The chain links TRBV2 to TRBJ2-7; TRBD1 aligns across 9 bases. V gave up 6 bases and J gave up 4 bases; unmatched junction bases: 10. CDR1 is SNHLY, CDR2 FYNNEI, per germline. The CDR3 spans 15 residues. The chain's CDR3 is CASSPPGQGSYEQYF. Written as DNA, the CDR3 is TGTGCCAGCAGCCCACCGGGACAGGGATCTTACGAGCAGTACTTC.

At least ten counts were recorded for this clonotype. In DNA form, the CDR3 reads TGCAGTGCTAGAACCGGGACTGGGCTCGAGCAGTACTTC. Translating gives CSARTGTGLEQYF. The chain is built from TRBV20-1 and TRBJ2-7; D is perhaps TRBD2 (6 bases). The V gene lost 2 bases and the J gene lost 6 bases, with 14 bases spanning the gap. This CDR3 spans 13 amino acids. Germline V gene lookup returns CDR1 DFQATT and CDR2 SNEGSKA (reference sequence).

This clonotype was detected ten times or more. This chain uses TRBV7-2 with TRBJ2-2; D not resolved. Per germline, CDR1 SGHTA and CDR2 FQGNSA. Trimming shortened V by 5 bases and J by 5 bases, and 12 bases separated the two germline ends. The CDR3 extends over 14 amino acids. DNA for the CDR3: TGTGCCAGCAGCCGGACGGGCCTAACCGGGGAGCTGTTTTTT. Its protein product is CASSRTGLTGELFF.

This clonotype was recorded many times. The V gene is TRBV20-1, the J gene TRBJ2-1; 13 positions match TRBD2. The germline V gene has CDR1 DFQATT and CDR2 SNEGSKA (reference sequence). The V and J ends lost 8 bases and 6 bases, in that order; junction bases with no gene match: 7. The CDR3 sequence is 14 residues long. CDR3 sequence: CSPLTSGGANEQFF. CDR3 DNA: TGCAGTCCCCTAACTAGCGGGGGGGCCAATGAGCAGTTCTTC.

This clonotype was seen at least ten times. The rearrangement uses TRBV29-1 and TRBJ2-2, with 7 bases identical to TRBD1. This CDR3 is 14 amino acids long. V was clipped by 2 bases and J by 6 bases; unmatched bases: 6. Germline V gene data show CDR1 as SQVTM and CDR2 as ANQGSEA. CDR3 residues: CSVEQQGTPGELFF. For the CDR3, the DNA is TGCAGCGTTGAACAACAGGGGACCCCCGGGGAGCTGTTTTTT.

This clonotype was counted at least ten times. The J gene is TRBJ2-3, the V gene TRBV20-1; TRBD1 matches at 7 bases. The CDR3 covers 14 residues. J was trimmed by 0 bases and V by 4 bases; bases with no gene match: 4. Germline V gene sequence: CDR1 DFQATT, CDR2 SNEGSKA (reference sequence). CDR3 coding DNA: TGCAGTGCTAAGGGGACAGTGAGCACAGATACGCAGTATTTT. Protein sequence: CSAKGTVSTDTQYF.